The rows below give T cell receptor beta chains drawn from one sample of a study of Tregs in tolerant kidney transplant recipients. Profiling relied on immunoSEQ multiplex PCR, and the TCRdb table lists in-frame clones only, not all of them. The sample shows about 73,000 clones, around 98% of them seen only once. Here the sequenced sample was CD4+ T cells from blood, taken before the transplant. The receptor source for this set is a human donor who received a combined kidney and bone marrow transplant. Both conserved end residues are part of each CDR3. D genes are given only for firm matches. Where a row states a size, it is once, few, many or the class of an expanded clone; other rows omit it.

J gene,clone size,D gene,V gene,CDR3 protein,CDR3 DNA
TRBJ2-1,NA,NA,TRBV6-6,CASSKPRDRYNEQFF,TGTGCCAGCAGCAAGCCCCGCGACAGGTACAATGAGCAGTTCTTC
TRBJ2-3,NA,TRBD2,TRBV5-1,CASSPTSGGDTQYF,TGCGCCAGCAGCCCGACTAGCGGGGGAGATACGCAGTATTTT
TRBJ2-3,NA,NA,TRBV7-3,CASGRAGGTDTQYF,TGTGCCAGCGGTAGGGCAGGGGGGACAGATACGCAGTATTTT
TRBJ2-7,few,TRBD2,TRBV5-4,CASSRDYSYEQYF,TGTGCCAGCAGCCGGGACTACTCCTACGAGCAGTACTTC
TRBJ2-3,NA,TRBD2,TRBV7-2,CASRPSGRSSDTQYF,TGTGCCAGCAGGCCGAGCGGGAGAAGCTCAGATACGCAGTATTTT
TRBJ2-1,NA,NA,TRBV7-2,CASSAGLPSYNEQFF,TGTGCCAGCAGCGCAGGACTCCCCTCCTACAATGAGCAGTTCTTC
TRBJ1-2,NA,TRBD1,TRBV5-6,CASSFTRGRRGYTF,TGTGCCAGCAGCTTTACCAGGGGGCGGCGGGGCTACACCTTC
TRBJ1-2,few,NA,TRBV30,CASYILGGGYTF,TGTGCCAGCTATATACTAGGGGGTGGCTACACCTTC
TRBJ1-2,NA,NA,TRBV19,CASSIPGSYGYTF,TGTGCCAGTAGTATCCCCGGGAGCTATGGCTACACCTTC
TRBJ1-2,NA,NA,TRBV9,CASSGHRIAFDGYTF,TGTGCCAGCAGCGGCCACAGGATTGCATTTGATGGCTACACCTTC
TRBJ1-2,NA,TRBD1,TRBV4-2,CASSQKAGTGALSGYTF,TGTGCCAGCAGCCAAAAAGCGGGGACAGGGGCCCTATCTGGCTACACCTTC
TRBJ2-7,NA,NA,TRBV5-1,CASSNSPGTQSGEQYF,TGCGCCAGCAGTAACTCGCCCGGGACACAAAGTGGCGAGCAGTACTTC
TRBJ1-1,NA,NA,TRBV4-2,CASSQDLNTEAFF,TGTGCCAGCAGCCAAGATCTTAACACTGAAGCTTTCTTT
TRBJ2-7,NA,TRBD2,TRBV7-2,CASSRDPSGASSYEQYF,TGTGCCAGCAGCCGAGATCCTAGCGGGGCTAGCTCCTACGAGCAGTACTTC
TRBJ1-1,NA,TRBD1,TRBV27,CASSLSTGVTEAFF,TGTGCCAGCAGTCTCTCGACAGGGGTCACTGAAGCTTTCTTT
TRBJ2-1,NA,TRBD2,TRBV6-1,CASVYSGTYNEQFF,TGTGCCAGTGTTTACAGCGGGACCTACAATGAGCAGTTCTTC
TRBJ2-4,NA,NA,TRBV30,CAWSRDSKNIQYF,TGTGCCTGGAGTCGGGACTCGAAAAACATTCAGTACTTC
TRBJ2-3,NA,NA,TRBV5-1,CASSFAETSTDTQYF,TGCGCCAGCAGCTTTGCGGAGACTAGCACAGATACGCAGTATTTT
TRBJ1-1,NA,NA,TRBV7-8,CASSFEGWTEAFF,TGTGCCAGCAGCTTCGAGGGTTGGACTGAAGCTTTCTTT
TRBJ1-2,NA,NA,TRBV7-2,CASSLKHNYGYTF,TGTGCCAGCAGCTTAAAACATAACTATGGCTACACCTTC
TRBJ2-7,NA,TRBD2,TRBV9,CASSVGGSYEQYF,TGTGCCAGCAGCGTTGGCGGGAGCTACGAGCAGTACTTC
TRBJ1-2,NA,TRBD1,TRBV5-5,CASSLHHRTGQNYGYTF,TGTGCCAGCAGCTTGCACCATCGGACAGGGCAAAACTATGGCTACACCTTC
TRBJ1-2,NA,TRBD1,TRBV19,CASSKGQGGGNYGYTF,TGTGCCAGTAGTAAAGGACAGGGAGGAGGGAACTATGGCTACACCTTC
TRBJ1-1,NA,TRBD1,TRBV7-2,CASSQRQGWNTEAFF,TGTGCCAGCAGCCAAAGACAGGGCTGGAACACTGAAGCTTTCTTT
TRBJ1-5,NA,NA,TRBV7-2,CASSFQGGDQPQHF,TGTGCCAGCAGCTTCCAGGGAGGGGATCAGCCCCAGCATTTT
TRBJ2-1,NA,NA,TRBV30,CAWSWGRGHNEQFF,TGTGCCTGGAGTTGGGGTAGGGGCCACAATGAGCAGTTCTTC